The source of this T cell receptor beta chain is a study of cytomegalovirus exposure and HLA in healthy donors. The PCR ran on 60 Vbeta and 13 Jbeta primers. TCRdb's copy holds only in-frame clones and misses some; the assay was immunoSEQ multiplex PCR. The sample lists 150,000 to 200,000 clones; 60% to 80% were seen once. The germline V gene encodes CDR1 SNHLY and CDR2 FYNNEI. This CDR3 spans 14 amino acids. V lost 4 bases and J lost 3; bases outside the gene matches: 2. This chain connects TRBV2 to TRBJ2-2, with 7 bases fitting TRBD1. Material: PBMCs. The clonotype comes from a woman aged 45-65 years in good health and CMV-seropositive. CDR3 region: CASSVDRYTGELFF. DNA for the CDR3: TGTGCCAGCAGTGTGGACAGGTACACCGGGGAGCTGTTTTTT.